Listed below are T cell receptor beta chains from one sample, sequenced in a study of T cells in Graves' hyperthyroidism and ophthalmopathy. TCRdb re-called the multiplex PCR reads with MiXCR, one entry per CDR3 protein. Here the sample spans about 380,000 distinct CDR3 sequences, less than 20% being singletons. Sequencing was done on a sample of blood. The receptors here all came from a man aged 18 to 29 with Graves' ophthalmopathy. Both conserved end residues are part of each CDR3. The D gene is left open where the match is weak. Clone sizes are given selectively: once, few, many, or a class where the clone is expanded.

clone_size,d_call,v_call,j_call,cdr3_nt,cdr3_aa
.,.,TRBV12-3/TRBV12-4,TRBJ2-7,TGTGCCACCAGTCCGTGGGAGCAGTACTTC,CATSPWEQYF
few,TRBD2,TRBV4-2,TRBJ2-7,TGTGCCAGCAGCCAAGATTTAGCGGGGGGTTCCTACGAGCAGTACTTC,CASSQDLAGGSYEQYF
.,.,TRBV19,TRBJ1-6,TGTGCCAGTACCCCCTCGGGGGGGGGACCCCCCCTCCACTTT,CASTPSGGGPPLHF
.,TRBD2,TRBV11-2,TRBJ2-5,TGTGCCAGCAGATTCACTAGCGGGGGCCCCTCGTACCAAGAGACCCAGTACTTC,CASRFTSGGPSYQETQYF
.,.,TRBV27,TRBJ2-5,TGTGCCAGCAGCAAAGACTGGGTGGAGACCCAGTACTTC,CASSKDWVETQYF
.,TRBD1,TRBV15,TRBJ2-1,TGTGCCACCAAGGCCCTTTTATTTGAAGGGGACAGGTATAGTAATGAGCAGTTCTTC,CATKALLFEGDRYSNEQFF
few,TRBD1,TRBV5-5,TRBJ2-1,TGTGCCAGCAGCCCGGGACAGGGGACTGAGCAGTTCTTC,CASSPGQGTEQFF
many,.,TRBV12-3/TRBV12-4,TRBJ1-5,TGTGCCAGCAGTGTGGGGAGGGGCAGCAATCAGCCCCAGCATTTT,CASSVGRGSNQPQHF
many,.,TRBV2,TRBJ1-5,TGTGCCAGCAGTGAGACCACCCAGCCCCAGCATTTT,CASSETTQPQHF
few,TRBD2,TRBV19,TRBJ2-3,TGTGCCAGTAGTGCCGGACTAGCGGGGGTGAGCACAGATACGCAGTATTTT,CASSAGLAGVSTDTQYF
few,.,TRBV7-7,TRBJ2-7,TGTGCTAGCAGCCCCGAAAGTTTCGGGTCGGGAGAGCAGTACTTC,CASSPESFGSGEQYF